This T cell receptor beta chain was documented in a study of T-cell reconstitution after alpha-beta-depleted transplantation in children. The sample holds many counts of this clonotype. The CDR3 is 13 amino acids. Germline V gives CDR1 DFQATT, CDR2 SNEGSKA (reference sequence). V lost 5 bases to trimming and J lost 4 bases, with 11 bases between them. Using unique molecular identifiers, the investigators prepared the TCRbeta library. A single record per CDR3 protein comes from TCRdb applying MiXCR to the PCR reads. The sample shows about 640,000 distinct CDR3 sequences, roughly 15% of them seen only once.

V gene TRBV20-1 combines with J gene TRBJ1-4, with D unclear. Sequenced material: PBMCs from the stem cell graft donor, taken from the stem cell graft. The sequence was obtained from a human donor who donated a stem cell graft to a child with acute myeloid leukemia. The CDR3 loop reads CSAGFQLNEKLFF. The CDR3 DNA follows: TGCAGTGCTGGTTTTCAGCTTAATGAAAAACTGTTTTTT.